The 23 T cell receptor beta chains below come from one sample, sequenced in a study of T-cell memory formation after mild COVID-19. TCRdb re-called the 5' RACE reads with MiXCR, one entry per CDR3 protein. The sample has about 320,000 distinct CDR3 sequences, more than 13% seen once. The sequencing sample was made of PBMCs or a T cell subset sorted from them (not recorded which). The source is a man aged 18 to 30 who had mild COVID-19 (a few samples of this study predate the infection). Cell type and time point are not known.

The rearrangement uses TRBV6-2 or TRBV6-3 and TRBJ2-3; perhaps TRBD1 as D (6 bases). Germline CDR1 and CDR2: MNHEY and SVGEGT. There are 15 residues in the CDR3. V was clipped by 2 bases and J by 5 bases, with 14 bases between them. CDR3 amino acids: CASSYRAGVRDTQYF. CDR3 DNA sequence: TGTGCCAGCAGTTACCGGGCAGGGGTAAGAGATACGCAGTATTTT.

This clonotype came up a few times. This chain links TRBV7-3 with TRBJ2-2, with D perhaps TRBD1 (5 bases). Deletions cut 3 bases from V and 8 bases from J, with 10 bases between. There are 13 residues in the CDR3. Germline V gene lookup returns CDR1 SGHTA and CDR2 FQGTGA. The CDR3 region has the DNA TGTGCCAGCAGCTTTCAGGGAAGGGGGGAGCTGTTTTTT. This sequence encodes CASSFQGRGELFF.

The chain has TRBV29-1 and TRBJ2-3; TRBD2 agrees at 10 bases. The CDR3 runs 15 residues. Germline values: CDR1 SQVTM, CDR2 ANQGSEA. The ends lost 6 bases at V and 0 bases at J; junction bases unmatched: 6. The CDR3, as DNA: TGCAGCGTGGGACGACTAGCGGGTAGCACAGATACGCAGTATTTT. It translates to CSVGRLAGSTDTQYF.

This clonotype was recorded a few times. The V gene is TRBV5-1, the J gene TRBJ1-2, with D perhaps TRBD1 (5 bases). The CDR3 loop spans 14 amino acids. Deletions cut 0 bases from V and 7 bases from J, with 13 bases between. The germline CDR1 and CDR2 sequences are SGHRS and YFSETQ. Written as DNA, the CDR3 is TGCGCCAGCAGCTTGGCGGGGCCCAACACTGGCTACACCTTC. It yields the protein CASSLAGPNTGYTF.

This clonotype occurred a few times. V usage is TRBV7-9 and J usage is TRBJ2-7, with D uncertain. The V gene lost 5 bases and the J gene lost 4 bases, with 18 bases spanning the gap. CDR3 length: 15 amino acids. From germline, CDR1 is SEHNR and CDR2 FQNEAQ (reference sequence). The CDR3 sequence: CASSPPGSGRYEQYV. The CDR3 DNA reads as TGTGCCAGCAGCCCCCCTGGGTCCGGAAGATACGAGCAGTACGTC.

This clonotype was recorded a few times. V and J are TRBV9 and TRBJ1-3, with TRBD1 identical over 9 bases. Germline lookup yields CDR1 SGDLS and CDR2 YYNGEE. The length of the CDR3 is 16 residues. The J segment lost 3 bases and the V segment lost 4 bases, leaving 8 bases of the junction unmatched. In DNA, the CDR3 is TGTGCCAGCAGCCCAACAGGGGGCGGCGGTGGAAACACCATATATTTT. Translated, it gives CASSPTGGGGGNTIYF.

In this sample, this clonotype turned up many times. The chain has TRBV18 and TRBJ1-1; weak D call: TRBD1 (5 bases). V shed 4 bases and J shed 3 bases, with 9 bases lying between them. This CDR3 spans 13 amino acids. CDR1 and CDR2 (germline): KGHSH, LQKENI. In nucleotides, the CDR3 is TGTGCCAGCTCACTAGTGGGGGACACTGAAGCTTTCTTT. Amino acids: CASSLVGDTEAFF.

The chain links TRBV5-4 to TRBJ1-1, with D tentatively TRBD1 (5 bases). This CDR3 spans 13 amino acids. CDR1 is SGHNT, CDR2 YYREEE, per germline (reference sequence). V lost 2 bases and J 8 bases, leaving 13 bases between the germline ends. This CDR3 reads CASSLRGAPEAFF. The CDR3 coding sequence is TGTGCCAGCAGCTTACGAGGGGCGCCGGAAGCTTTCTTT.

This clonotype was counted between two and nine times. The chain links TRBV7-8 to TRBJ1-5; D not certain. There are 12 residues in the CDR3. V was shortened by 1 base and J by 11 bases, with 9 bases between the two germline ends. The germline V gene encodes CDR1 SGHVS and CDR2 FQNEAQ. The CDR3 sequence: CASSLVGLAQHF. CDR3 DNA sequence: TGTGCCAGCAGCTTAGTAGGGTTAGCCCAGCATTTT.

This clonotype was seen only a few times. The rearrangement joins TRBV11-2 to TRBJ1-4; 7 positions match TRBD1. The ends lost 1 base at V and 8 bases at J; junction bases unmatched: 7. CDR3 length: 15 amino acids. Germline V gene lookup returns CDR1 SGHAT and CDR2 FQNNGV. The CDR3 protein is CASSLGPRGEEKLFF. In nucleotides, the CDR3 is TGTGCCAGCAGCTTAGGTCCCAGGGGGGAGGAAAAACTGTTTTTT.

This clonotype was seen a few times. CDR3: CASGFVNTGELFF. CDR3 nucleotide sequence: TGTGCCAGCGGTTTTGTGAACACCGGGGAGCTGTTTTTT. This chain joins TRBV11-2 and TRBJ2-2; the D is unclear. The CDR3 loop spans 13 amino acids. Trimming shortened V by 8 bases and J by 1 base, and 8 bases separated the two germline ends. Per germline, CDR1 SGHAT and CDR2 FQNNGV. Based on the CDR3 plus reference TRBV11-2 and TRBJ2-2, the full variable domain is EAGVAQSPRYKIIEKRQSVAFWCNPISGHATLYWYQQILGQGPKLLIQFQNNGVVDDSQLPKDRFSAERLKGVDSTLKIQPAKLEDSAVYLCASGFVNTGELFFGEGSRLTVL.

The chain joins TRBV12-3 or TRBV12-4 to TRBJ1-4; D is possibly TRBD1 (5 bases). Trimming removed 6 bases from V and 0 bases from J, with 17 bases in between. The CDR3 is made up of 17 amino acids. The CDR3 sequence is CASSLGTSGATNEKLFF. DNA for the CDR3: TGTGCCAGCAGCCTTGGGACTTCGGGTGCAACTAATGAAAAACTGTTTTTT.

V usage is TRBV7-2 and J usage is TRBJ1-2; D call uncertain. The CDR3 contains 17 residues. The germline V gene has CDR1 SGHTA and CDR2 FQGNSA. Trimming shortened V by 4 bases and J by 0 bases, and 18 bases separated the two germline ends. CDR3 loop: CASSSKIGPQANYGYTF. CDR3 nucleotides: TGTGCCAGCAGCTCGAAAATAGGACCGCAGGCTAACTATGGCTACACCTTC.

This clonotype appeared a few times. The CDR3 DNA reads TGTGCCAGCAGCTTGGTTCTGGGAACCTACGAGCAGTACTTC. This encodes CASSLVLGTYEQYF. This rearrangement joins TRBV5-6 to TRBJ2-7; D gene ambiguous. Germline values: CDR1 SGHDT, CDR2 YYEEEE. The CDR3 is 14 amino acids. Trimming removed 0 bases from V and 2 bases from J, with 9 bases in between.

This clonotype was counted between two and nine times. The V call is TRBV18, the J call TRBJ1-5, with TRBD1 matching 8 bases. The CDR3 consists of 15 residues. Unmatched junction bases numbered 3, after V lost 4 bases and J lost 1 base. Germline CDR1 reads KGHSH; CDR2 reads LQKENI. The CDR3 DNA follows: TGTGCCAGCTCACGGACAGGGACGAGCAATCAGCCCCAGCATTTT. Its protein is CASSRTGTSNQPQHF.

This clonotype turned up a few times. This sequence joins TRBV20-1 and TRBJ2-3; TRBD2 aligns across 8 bases. The V gene's germline CDR1 is DFQATT and CDR2 SNEGSKA (reference sequence). This CDR3 region has 12 residues. J was trimmed by 4 bases and V by 6 bases; bases with no gene match: 3. The CDR3 here is CSAWTSSDTQYF. CDR3 in DNA: TGCAGTGCATGGACTAGCTCAGATACGCAGTATTTT.

The rearrangement joins TRBV2 to TRBJ2-3; 7 bases map to TRBD1. With 5 bases clipped from V and 4 bases from J, the junction kept 6 bases outside the gene matches. The CDR3 contains 14 residues. CDR1 is SNHLY, CDR2 FYNNEI, per germline. CDR3 nucleotides: TGTGCCAGCAGTTCACAGGGGAGATCAGATACGCAGTATTTT. This gives the protein CASSSQGRSDTQYF. Looking up the rest from reference TRBV2 and TRBJ2-3 gives the full variable domain: EPEVTQTPSHQVTQMGQEVILRCVPISNHLYFYWYRQILGQKVEFLVSFYNNEISEKSEIFDDQFSVERPDGSNFTLKIRSTKLEDSAMYFCASSSQGRSDTQYFGPGTRLTVL.

V gene TRBV9 combines with J gene TRBJ1-1, with D maybe TRBD1 (6 bases). The CDR3 loop spans 13 amino acids. V was pared by 3 bases and J by 5 bases, with 11 bases between. The V gene's germline CDR1 is SGDLS and CDR2 YYNGEE. The CDR3: CASSAGDETEAFF. CDR3 DNA sequence: TGTGCCAGCAGCGCAGGGGATGAGACTGAAGCTTTCTTT.

This clonotype occurred many times. This rearrangement joins TRBV5-6 to TRBJ2-5, with D maybe TRBD1 (6 bases). The germline CDR1 and CDR2 sequences are SGHDT and YYEEEE. The CDR3 runs 15 residues. Deletions cut 1 base from V and 7 bases from J, with 17 bases between. The CDR3 region has the DNA TGTGCCAGCAGCTTGTGGGGGCGCGGGTTCGGGACCCAGTACTTC. This translates into CASSLWGRGFGTQYF.

This clonotype appeared many times. The J gene is TRBJ1-2, the V gene TRBV20-1; D is unresolved. Germline V gene lookup returns CDR1 DFQATT and CDR2 SNEGSKA (reference sequence). The length of the CDR3 is 11 residues. V dropped 5 bases and J dropped 1 base, with 5 bases sitting between them. CDR3 DNA sequence: TGCAGTGCTCCAGATAACTATGGCTACACCTTC. This codes for CSAPDNYGYTF.

A few counts support this clonotype. V is TRBV10-3 and J is TRBJ2-1; 9 positions agree with TRBD2. The CDR3 sequence is 14 residues long. Germline V CDR1 and CDR2: ENHRY, SYGVKD. V dropped 4 bases and J dropped 9; count of bases not matched to a gene: 7. CDR3 DNA sequence: TGTGCCATCAGTGGGGGGACTAGCTTCGGTGAGCAGTTCTTC. Translated: CAISGGTSFGEQFF.

The chain uses TRBV12-3 or TRBV12-4 and TRBJ2-5; 7 bases map to TRBD1. The CDR3 extends over 15 amino acids. Germline trimming cut 4 bases from V and 3 bases from J; bases unmatched to any gene: 8. This CDR3 reads CASSSRPTGEETQYF. CDR3 bases: TGTGCCAGCAGTTCACGCCCTACAGGGGAAGAGACCCAGTACTTC.

The chain links TRBV5-1 to TRBJ1-1; D uncertain. The germline V and J ends were trimmed by 3 bases and 0 bases, with 9 bases remaining between them. CDR3 length: 14 amino acids. The germline V gene has CDR1 SGHRS and CDR2 YFSETQ. CDR3 DNA sequence: TGCGCCAGCAGCTCGGACGGGGTGAACACTGAAGCTTTCTTT. Its translation is CASSSDGVNTEAFF.